Shown below are 14 T cell receptor beta chains from a single sample sequenced in a study of blood T cells in healthy people across ages. Primed by a sample-barcoded 5' primer and a J-beta primer mix, a second PCR proceeded for 7 to 11 cycles. From the 5' RACE reads, TCRdb called clonotypes with MiXCR, one entry per CDR3 protein. The data contain fewer than 1.5 million distinct CDR3 sequences, approximately 38% of them seen just once; the ten biggest clones take up 7% to 9%. Sequenced material: blood. These receptors were taken from a young woman in good health.

This rearrangement joins TRBV2 to TRBJ2-7; D is unclear. Trimming removed 3 bases at V and 5 bases at J, with 11 bases between. The CDR3 has 13 amino acids. The germline gives CDR1 SNHLY, CDR2 FYNNEI. CDR3 protein: CASSEDSSDEQYF. The CDR3 nucleotides are TGTGCCAGCAGTGAGGATAGCTCGGACGAGCAGTACTTC.

This clonotype has only a few counts. The chain has TRBV6-6 and TRBJ2-1, with 9 bases aligning to TRBD1. This CDR3 region has 15 residues. With 1 base clipped from V and 8 bases from J, the junction kept 6 bases outside the gene matches. Germline V gene lookup returns CDR1 MNHNY and CDR2 SVGAGI (reference sequence). The CDR3: CASSYFGGQGYEQFF. CDR3 nucleotide sequence: TGTGCCAGCAGTTACTTCGGGGGACAGGGCTATGAGCAGTTCTTC.

J is TRBJ2-3 and V is TRBV20-1; D is unclear. Germline V gene data show CDR1 as DFQATT and CDR2 as SNEGSKA (reference sequence). Trimming took 3 bases from V and 8 from J, leaving 12 bases between them. The CDR3 runs 12 residues. In DNA, the CDR3 is TGCAGTGCTAGTTTAGGTTCAGGTACGCAGTATTTT. Protein: CSASLGSGTQYF.

This clonotype was seen at least ten times. As DNA, the CDR3 is TGCGCCAGCAGCCCACACGCTGGAGAAAATGCGGGCGAGCAGTACTTC. Translating gives CASSPHAGENAGEQYF. This chain links TRBV4-1 with TRBJ2-7; weak D call: TRBD2 (5 bases). This CDR3 region has 16 residues. The V and J ends lost 4 bases and 6 bases respectively, with 22 bases between them. CDR1 is MGHRA, CDR2 YSYEKL, per germline.

The V gene is TRBV30, the J gene TRBJ1-2; 7 bases are a match to TRBD1. J was trimmed by 2 bases and V by 5 bases; bases with no gene match: 8. Germline CDR1 GTSNPN, CDR2 SVGIG (reference sequence). The CDR3 consists of 14 residues. CDR3 loop: CAWAPTGQNYGYTF. CDR3 bases: TGTGCCTGGGCTCCGACAGGGCAAAACTATGGCTACACCTTC.

A remark on this clonotype: The junction and the germline gene differ at one end; a read error may be behind it. This chain connects TRBV14 to TRBJ1-2; a possible D gene is TRBD1 (5 bases). CDR3 size: 15 residues. The germline gives CDR1 SGHDN, CDR2 FVKESK. The CDR3 DNA follows: TGTGTCAGCAGCCAAGATGTTGGGGGGACCTATGGCTACACCTTC. Its translation is CVSSQDVGGTYGYTF.

The chain employs TRBV9 and TRBJ2-7; 10 nucleotides match TRBD2. The CDR3 has 16 amino acids. The junction had 9 bases not matched to a gene; V was cut back by 0 bases and J by 6 bases. CDR1 is SGDLS and CDR2 is YYNGEE in the germline V gene. The CDR3 loop is CASSVEGLAGAGEQYF. The DNA of the CDR3 is TGTGCCAGCAGCGTAGAGGGGCTAGCGGGAGCGGGCGAGCAGTACTTC.

For the CDR3, the DNA is TGTGCCAGCAGCGAGAAGGGTTTGGGTCTAGCGGGACGTTATAAATCCTACGAGCAGTACTTC. Protein product: CASSEKGLGLAGRYKSYEQYF. The chain recombines TRBV11-2 with TRBJ2-7, with TRBD2 identical over 9 bases. Unmatched junction bases numbered 24, after V lost 5 bases and J lost 1 base. CDR1 is SGHAT, CDR2 FQNNGV, per germline. The CDR3 contains 21 residues.

This clonotype was observed a handful of times. V gene TRBV2 combines with J gene TRBJ2-7, with 9 bases aligning to TRBD1. The V and J ends lost 8 bases and 3 bases, in that order; junction bases with no gene match: 5. The germline V gene has CDR1 SNHLY and CDR2 FYNNEI. This CDR3 has 13 amino acids. CDR3 coding DNA: TGTGCCAGCGTCTGGGACAGGGACTACGAGCAGTACTTC. This translates into CASVWDRDYEQYF.

The genes are TRBV6-2 or TRBV6-3 and TRBJ2-7; 10 positions agree with TRBD2. The CDR3 extends over 14 amino acids. Germline V gives CDR1 MNHEY, CDR2 SVGEGT. With V trimmed by 6 bases and J by 2 bases, 4 bases remained unmatched. CDR3 DNA: TGTGCCAGCAGCCTAGCGGGAGTTGCCTACGAGCAGTACTTC. It translates to CASSLAGVAYEQYF.

V gene TRBV2 combines with J gene TRBJ2-7, with 10 bases aligning to TRBD2. Germline-derived CDR1 and CDR2 are SNHLY and FYNNEI. CDR3 length equals 15 residues. Trimming at V came to 6 bases and at J to 2 bases, leaving 7 bases not matched to a gene. The CDR3 here is CASSRGTSVTYEQYF. Written as DNA, the CDR3 is TGTGCCAGCAGCAGAGGGACTAGCGTAACCTACGAGCAGTACTTC.

This clonotype was counted only a few times. The rearrangement links TRBV25-1 to TRBJ2-5; TRBD1 might be the D (5 bases). Trimming shortened V by 1 base and J by 0 bases, and 15 bases separated the two germline ends. In germline, CDR1 is MGHDK, CDR2 SYGVNS. CDR3 length: 17 residues. CDR3 sequence: CASSESGALFHQETQYF. The DNA of the CDR3 is TGTGCCAGCAGTGAATCTGGGGCACTATTTCACCAAGAGACCCAGTACTTC.

The rearrangement links TRBV16 to TRBJ2-1, with a tentative D call TRBD2 (5 bases). From germline, CDR1 is KGHSY and CDR2 FQNENV. The CDR3 is 17 residues long. Trimming pared 3 bases from V and 0 bases from J, leaving 15 bases between. The DNA of the CDR3 is TGTGCCAGCAGCCATCCGGACGGACTCAGCTCCTACAATGAGCAGTTCTTC. The encoded protein is CASSHPDGLSSYNEQFF. The full variable domain, rest sourced from reference TRBV16 and TRBJ2-1, is GEEVAQTPKHLVRGEGQKAKLYCAPIKGHSYVFWYQQVLKNEFKFLISFQNENVFDETGMPKERFSAKCLPNSPCSLEIQATKLEDSAVYFCASSHPDGLSSYNEQFFGPGTRLTVL.

This clonotype turned up a few times. This rearrangement joins TRBV7-9 to TRBJ1-5; no firm D call. Germline V gene data show CDR1 as SEHNR and CDR2 as FQNEAQ (reference sequence). The CDR3 has 12 residues. V was pared by 8 bases and J by 5 bases, with 10 bases between. The CDR3 spells CASQVGDQPQHF. For the CDR3, the DNA is TGTGCCAGCCAGGTCGGGGATCAGCCCCAGCATTTT.